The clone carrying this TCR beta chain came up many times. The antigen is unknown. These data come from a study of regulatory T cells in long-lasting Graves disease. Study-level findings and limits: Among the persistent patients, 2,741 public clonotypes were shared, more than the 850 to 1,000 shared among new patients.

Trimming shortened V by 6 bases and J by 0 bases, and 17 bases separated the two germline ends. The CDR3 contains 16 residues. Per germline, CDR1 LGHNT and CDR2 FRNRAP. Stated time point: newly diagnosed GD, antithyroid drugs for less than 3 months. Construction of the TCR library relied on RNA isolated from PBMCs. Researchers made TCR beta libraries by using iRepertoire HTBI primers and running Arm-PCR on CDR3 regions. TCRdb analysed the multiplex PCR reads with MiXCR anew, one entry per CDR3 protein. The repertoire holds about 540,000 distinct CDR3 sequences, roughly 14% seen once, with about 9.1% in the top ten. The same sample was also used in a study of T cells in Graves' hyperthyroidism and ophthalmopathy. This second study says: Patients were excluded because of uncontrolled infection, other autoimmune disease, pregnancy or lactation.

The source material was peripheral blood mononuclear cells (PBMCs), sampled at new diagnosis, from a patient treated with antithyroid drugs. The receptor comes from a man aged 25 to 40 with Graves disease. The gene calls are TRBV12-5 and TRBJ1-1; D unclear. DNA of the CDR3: TGTGCTAGTGGACCTATCCGGACGGGAATGAACACTGAAGCTTTCTTT. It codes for CASGPIRTGMNTEAFF.